The 3 T cell receptor beta chains listed next were all sequenced from one sample in a study of blood T cell repertoires in COVID-19. The method was immunoSEQ multiplex PCR; TCRdb's version includes in-frame clones alone and lacks a portion of them. The sample yields 150,000 to 200,000 clones, around 85% seen once. What was sequenced was PBMCs or T cells enriched from blood (not recorded which). The source is a man aged 40-55 years who had recovered from COVID-19.

This clone showed up just once. This chain connects TRBV7-6 to TRBJ1-1, with TRBD1 matching 7 bases. The trim removed 4 bases at V and 3 bases at J, leaving 8 bases unmatched. The CDR3 covers 15 residues. CDR1 SGHVS and CDR2 FNYEAQ come from the germline V gene. The CDR3 nucleotides are TGTGCCAGCAGCTCCGTGACAGGGTTGGACACTGAAGCTTTCTTT. Translated: CASSSVTGLDTEAFF.

CDR3 protein: CASSETGRGPYEQYF. The CDR3 nucleotides read TGTGCCAGCAGCGAGACAGGGCGCGGCCCCTACGAGCAGTACTTC. The rearrangement joins TRBV9 to TRBJ2-7; 7 nucleotides match TRBD1. The germline V gene has CDR1 SGDLS and CDR2 YYNGEE. The J segment lost 2 bases and the V segment lost 3 bases, leaving 8 bases of the junction unmatched. The CDR3 covers 15 residues.

The chain links TRBV2 to TRBJ1-3, with D unresolved. CDR3 size: 15 residues. V lost 3 bases and J 0 bases, leaving 9 bases between the germline ends. Germline V CDR1 and CDR2: SNHLY, FYNNEI. CDR3 DNA sequence: TGTGCCAGCAGTGAGAGGGAAGCCTCTGGAAACACCATATATTTT. Translation: CASSEREASGNTIYF.